Following are 23 T cell receptor beta chains from one sample sequenced in a study of CD8 T cells in Susac syndrome (dated by TCRdb to the late 2010s). Library generation was performed with the immunoSEQ multiplex PCR assay. RNA was extracted using the RNeasy kit, and roughly 0.5 to 1 ug of the RNA was reverse transcribed with random hexamers. The raw public data were reprocessed by TCRdb itself: fastp quality trimming at Q25, MiXCR clonotype calling, in-frame beta chains only. Identical CDR3 proteins give one entry, which carries the most common genes and DNA. The sample has approximately 180,000 distinct CDR3 sequences on record, approximately 95% of them singletons. Of the sample, approximately 0.09% falls within the top ten clones. Sequencing was done on a sample of CD4+ T cells from PBMCs. These receptors were collected from a human donor with multiple sclerosis.

DNA of the CDR3: TGCGCCAGCAGCTCACCGGGACAGGTCGAGCAGTACTTC. Translating it yields CASSSPGQVEQYF. V gene TRBV5-1 combines with J gene TRBJ2-7; 8 bases align to TRBD1. This CDR3 region has 13 residues. Germline values: CDR1 SGHRS, CDR2 YFSETQ. V shed 3 bases, J shed 6 bases, and the junction held 5 bases outside the gene matches.

The genes are TRBV9 and TRBJ1-6; D gene unclear. Per the germline V gene, CDR1 is SGDLS and CDR2 is YYNGEE. V lost 4 bases to trimming and J lost 7 bases, with 18 bases between them. The CDR3 contains 16 residues. The CDR3 nucleotides are TGTGCCAGCAGCACCCGAGGTGGCGCGGGGAATTCACCCCTCCACTTT. Translating it yields CASSTRGGAGNSPLHF.

The J gene is TRBJ2-3, the V gene TRBV2; 9 positions agree with TRBD1. Germline CDR1 is SNHLY and CDR2 is FYNNEI. The CDR3 totals 14 residues. The junction had 6 bases not matched to a gene; V was cut back by 7 bases and J by 4 bases. The CDR3 coding sequence is TGTGCCAGCAAGGAGACAGGGGGATCAGATACGCAGTATTTT. Its translation: CASKETGGSDTQYF.

This clonotype has a single count. The chain joins TRBV6-2 or TRBV6-3 to TRBJ1-5; D unresolved. This CDR3 region has 12 residues. Germline CDR1 is MNHEY and CDR2 is SVGEGT. The germline V and J ends were trimmed by 5 bases and 6 bases, with 8 bases remaining between them. CDR3 amino acids: CASSDPAQPQHF. The CDR3 DNA reads as TGTGCCAGCAGTGACCCTGCTCAGCCCCAGCATTTT.

V usage is TRBV20-1 and J usage is TRBJ2-3; 10 bases agree with TRBD2. CDR3 length: 17 amino acids. CDR1 is DFQATT, CDR2 SNEGSKA, per germline (reference sequence). Unmatched junction bases numbered 16, after V lost 6 bases and J lost 4 bases. CDR3 DNA: TGCAGTGCCCCACCTAGCGGGGGCCCTTTTCTCGCAGATACGCAGTATTTT. It encodes CSAPPSGGPFLADTQYF.

The chain combines TRBV5-4 with TRBJ1-5; D gene uncertain. CDR3 length: 15 amino acids. Germline V gene sequence: CDR1 SGHNT, CDR2 YYREEE (reference sequence). Trimming removed 2 bases from V and 5 bases from J, with 14 bases in between. The CDR3 loop reads CASSFTRNSDQPQHF. Here the CDR3 DNA reads TGTGCCAGCAGCTTTACACGGAATTCGGATCAGCCCCAGCATTTT. Full variable domain (remainder filled in from reference TRBV5-4 and TRBJ1-5): ETGVTQSPTHLIKTRGQQVTLRCSSQSGHNTVSWYQQALGQGPQFIFQYYREEENGRGNFPPRFSGLQFPNYSSELNVNALELDDSALYLCASSFTRNSDQPQHFGDGTRLSIL.

The genes are TRBV6-2 or TRBV6-3 and TRBJ1-5; 8 nucleotides line up with TRBD1. This CDR3 comprises 15 residues. V lost 7 bases to trimming and J lost 2 bases; unmatched junction nucleotides: 7. Germline values: CDR1 MNHEY, CDR2 SVGEGT. The CDR3 nucleotides read TGTGCCAGCACCCGGGAGACAGGGGGCAATCAGCCCCAGCATTTT. Amino acids: CASTRETGGNQPQHF.

This chain joins TRBV30 and TRBJ1-1, with TRBD1 matching over 7 bases. This CDR3 comprises 14 residues. Trimming took 8 bases from V and 5 from J; bases not matched to a gene: 14. The germline V gene encodes CDR1 GTSNPN and CDR2 SVGIG (reference sequence). CDR3 DNA: TGTGCCCGCGACAGGGCGGTCGGGGGGACTGAAGCTTTCTTT. It encodes CARDRAVGGTEAFF.

This sequence joins TRBV12-3 or TRBV12-4 and TRBJ2-5, with 12 bases identical to TRBD1. This CDR3 comprises 15 residues. The trim removed 6 bases at V and 5 bases at J, leaving 7 bases unmatched. The CDR3 loop reads CASSRGQGAPETQYF. DNA for the CDR3: TGTGCCAGCAGCCGGGGACAGGGGGCGCCGGAGACCCAGTACTTC.

The sample holds one count of this clonotype. The chain uses TRBV27 and TRBJ1-6; D remains ambiguous. This CDR3 has 15 amino acids. Germline CDR1 MNHEY, CDR2 SMNVEV (reference sequence). V was clipped by 7 bases and J by 9 bases, with 19 bases between them. DNA of the CDR3: TGTGCCAGCACCCGCCGCCGAGGTTGGGTTTCACCCCTCCACTTT. It yields the protein CASTRRRGWVSPLHF.

The chain employs TRBV5-1 and TRBJ2-7; TRBD1 agrees at 10 bases. V lost 4 bases and J lost 3; bases outside the gene matches: 7. Germline V gives CDR1 SGHRS, CDR2 YFSETQ. The CDR3 contains 15 residues. CDR3 DNA sequence: TGCGCCAGCAGCCGCGGGACAGGGGACGACTACGAGCAGTACTTC. Residues: CASSRGTGDDYEQYF.

V and J are TRBV9 and TRBJ2-7, with D possibly matching TRBD1 (6 bases). Per germline, CDR1 SGDLS and CDR2 YYNGEE. The V end was cut by 3 bases, the J end by 2 bases, with 15 bases between. The CDR3 sequence is 15 residues long. CDR3 sequence (DNA): TGTGCCAGCAGCGCCCGTTCCGGGACACCCTACGAGCAGTACTTC. This sequence encodes CASSARSGTPYEQYF.

The chain combines TRBV29-1 with TRBJ2-7; perhaps D is TRBD1 or TRBD2 (5 bases each). Germline V gene sequence: CDR1 SQVTM, CDR2 ANQGSEA. The CDR3 totals 12 residues. With 5 bases removed from V and 4 bases from J, the gap between germline ends came to 12 bases. The CDR3 loop is CSVLLWGYEQYF. CDR3 sequence (DNA): TGCAGCGTTTTGCTCTGGGGGTACGAGCAGTACTTC.

CDR3 sequence: CSAVGQALERPQHF. In DNA, the CDR3 is TGCAGTGCGGTGGGACAGGCCTTGGAACGGCCCCAGCATTTT. The rearrangement joins TRBV20-1 to TRBJ1-5, with 8 bases lining up with TRBD1. This CDR3 region has 14 residues. Germline assignment: CDR1 DFQATT and CDR2 SNEGSKA (reference sequence). J lost 9 bases, V lost 6 bases, and 13 bases had no gene match.

The chain combines TRBV20-1 with TRBJ2-3, with 7 bases fitting TRBD2. The ends lost 0 bases at V and 3 bases at J; junction bases unmatched: 9. The germline gives CDR1 DFQATT, CDR2 SNEGSKA (reference sequence). CDR3 length: 16 residues. The CDR3 sequence: CSARDPETSWTDTQYF. CDR3 nucleotide sequence: TGCAGTGCTAGAGATCCCGAGACTAGCTGGACAGATACGCAGTATTTT.

This clonotype appeared a single time. The V call is TRBV7-3, the J call TRBJ2-3; 10 nucleotides agree with TRBD1. The germline V gene encodes CDR1 SGHTA and CDR2 FQGTGA. J gave up 1 base and V 3 bases, and 4 bases lay outside the gene matches. The CDR3 is 16 amino acids. Written as DNA, the CDR3 is TGTGCCAGCAGCTTGACAGGGGGCTTAGGCACAGATACGCAGTATTTT. Its translation is CASSLTGGLGTDTQYF.

The chain is built from TRBV15 and TRBJ2-7; D tentatively reads TRBD1 or TRBD2 (6 bases each). Germline V gene data show CDR1 as LNHNV and CDR2 as YYDKDF (reference sequence). The CDR3 loop spans 16 amino acids. The germline V and J ends were trimmed by 5 bases and 0 bases, with 17 bases remaining between them. CDR3 nucleotide sequence: TGTGCCACCAGCCCCCTTGGAGGGGGACTCTCCTACGAGCAGTACTTC. Amino acid sequence: CATSPLGGGLSYEQYF.

This clonotype was counted a single time. V gene TRBV24-1 combines with J gene TRBJ2-5; 7 positions agree with TRBD1. Unmatched junction bases numbered 7, after V lost 7 bases and J lost 6 bases. The V gene's germline CDR1 is KGHDR and CDR2 SFDVKD. The CDR3 length is 13 residues. CDR3 in DNA: TGTGCCACCAGGGTTCGGGACAGAAAGACCCAGTACTTC. Protein sequence: CATRVRDRKTQYF.

This clonotype was observed a single time. V and J are TRBV14 and TRBJ2-1; D not resolved. The V end lost 3 bases, the J end lost 7 bases, and 10 bases lay between the germline ends. CDR1 is SGHDN and CDR2 is FVKESK in the germline V gene. CDR3 length equals 13 residues. CDR3: CASSQDLQNEQFF. The CDR3 coding sequence is TGTGCCAGCAGCCAGGATCTCCAAAATGAGCAGTTCTTC.

The chain carries TRBV5-1 and TRBJ2-3; D gene uncertain. Deletions cut 0 bases from V and 3 bases from J, with 8 bases between. Germline V gene lookup returns CDR1 SGHRS and CDR2 YFSETQ. The CDR3 runs to 14 residues. Written as DNA, the CDR3 is TGCGCCAGCAGCTTGGTTTTAGCTACAGATACGCAGTATTTT. This codes for CASSLVLATDTQYF.

The CDR3, as DNA: TGTGCCAGCAGTTACGCGAGACCTTCTGGGGCCAACGTCCTGACTTTC. Translated: CASSYARPSGANVLTF. The rearrangement uses TRBV6-5 and TRBJ2-6; D is unresolved. This CDR3 is 16 amino acids long. Germline CDR1 reads MNHEY; CDR2 reads SVGAGI. V lost 2 bases to trimming and J lost 1 base, with 9 bases between them.

V usage is TRBV29-1 and J usage is TRBJ2-1; no firm D call. The CDR3 covers 14 residues. The germline CDR1 and CDR2 sequences are SQVTM and ANQGSEA. Trimming shortened V by 4 bases and J by 0 bases, and 10 bases separated the two germline ends. The CDR3 here is CSVGVEFSYNEQFF. CDR3 bases: TGCAGCGTTGGGGTTGAATTCTCCTACAATGAGCAGTTCTTC.

This clonotype was recorded only once. The gene calls are TRBV5-4 and TRBJ2-1; maybe TRBD1 (6 bases). The V gene's germline CDR1 is SGHNT and CDR2 YYREEE (reference sequence). CDR3 length: 13 residues. V was trimmed by 0 bases and J by 12 bases, leaving 13 bases between them. CDR3 nucleotide sequence: TGTGCCAGCAGCTTGGACAGGGATCGACCGCAGTTCTTC. It codes for CASSLDRDRPQFF.